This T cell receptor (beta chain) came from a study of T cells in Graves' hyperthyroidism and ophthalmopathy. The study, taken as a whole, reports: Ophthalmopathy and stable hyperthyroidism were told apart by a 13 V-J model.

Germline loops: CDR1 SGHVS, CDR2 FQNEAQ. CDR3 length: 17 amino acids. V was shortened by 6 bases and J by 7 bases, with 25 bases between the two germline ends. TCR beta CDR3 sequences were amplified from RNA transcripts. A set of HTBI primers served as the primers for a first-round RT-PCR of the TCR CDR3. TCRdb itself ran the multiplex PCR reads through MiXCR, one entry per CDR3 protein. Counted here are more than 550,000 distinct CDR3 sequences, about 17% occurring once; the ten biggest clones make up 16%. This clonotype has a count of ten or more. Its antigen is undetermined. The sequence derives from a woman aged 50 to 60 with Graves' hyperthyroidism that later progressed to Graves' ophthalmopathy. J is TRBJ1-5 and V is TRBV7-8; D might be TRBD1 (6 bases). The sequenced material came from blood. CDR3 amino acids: CASSRGARTASIQPQHF. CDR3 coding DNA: TGTGCCAGCAGTAGGGGGGCGAGAACAGCGAGCATCCAGCCCCAGCATTTT.